Below are 2 T cell receptor beta chains sequenced from a single sample in a study of beta chain features in type 1 diabetes. Reverse transcription of all isolated RNA meant that expressed TCRB transcripts were sequenced. The data were produced by immunoSEQ multiplex PCR, yet TCRdb's version contains in-frame clones alone and is incomplete. The sample contains hundreds of thousands of clones, roughly 16% of which appear only once. Source material: naive CD4+ T cells from blood. The receptors here all came from a woman aged 18 to 35 in good health.

There are a few counts of this clone. The chain joins TRBV18 to TRBJ1-4; D not certain. Germline-derived CDR1 and CDR2 are KGHSH and LQKENI. Trimming cost V 1 base and J 6 bases, with 6 bases left between them. The CDR3 is 13 amino acids. The CDR3 loop is CASSPLSHEKLFF. The CDR3 DNA follows: TGTGCCAGCTCACCACTTTCTCATGAAAAACTGTTTTTT.

The gene calls are TRBV6-5 and TRBJ1-5; D is unresolved. Germline V gene sequence: CDR1 MNHEY, CDR2 SVGAGI. Trimming took 1 base from V and 0 from J, leaving 1 base between them. The CDR3 runs 13 residues. Here the CDR3 DNA reads TGTGCCAGCAGTTACTATAGCAATCAGCCCCAGCATTTT. It specifies CASSYYSNQPQHF.